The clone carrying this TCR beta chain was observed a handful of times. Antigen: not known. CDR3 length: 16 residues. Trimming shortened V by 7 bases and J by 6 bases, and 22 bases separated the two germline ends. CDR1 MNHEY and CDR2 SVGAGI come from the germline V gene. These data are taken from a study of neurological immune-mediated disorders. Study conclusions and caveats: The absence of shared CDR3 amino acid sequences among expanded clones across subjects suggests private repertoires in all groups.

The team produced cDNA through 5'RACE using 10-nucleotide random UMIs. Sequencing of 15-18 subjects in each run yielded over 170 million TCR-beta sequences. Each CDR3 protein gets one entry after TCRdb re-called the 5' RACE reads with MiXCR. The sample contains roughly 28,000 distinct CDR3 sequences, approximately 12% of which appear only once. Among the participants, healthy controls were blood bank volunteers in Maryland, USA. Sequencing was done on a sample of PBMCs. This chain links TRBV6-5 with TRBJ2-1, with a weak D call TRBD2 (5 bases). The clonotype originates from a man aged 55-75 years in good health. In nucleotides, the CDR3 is TGTGCCAGCAACTATCGAACTAGAAGACACTCCAATGAGCAGTTCTTC. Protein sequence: CASNYRTRRHSNEQFF.